This TCR beta chain was observed in a study of CXCR4 blockade with PD-1 therapy in pancreatic cancer. Study-level points and caveats: Intratumoral clonality (mean approximately 0.15) exceeded healthy blood (less than 0.055) but did not track survival. Without paired alpha-beta data, shared specificity of dominant clones is unconfirmed. Frequent tumor clones were encoded by many distinct rearrangements, suggesting shared antigens.

Germline V gene lookup returns CDR1 SGHNT and CDR2 YENEEA. The CDR3 is 16 residues long. The ends lost 5 bases at V and 2 bases at J; junction bases unmatched: 10. Patients who provided the archived tumor blocks had not received neoadjuvant therapy before surgery. Here immunoSEQ multiplex PCR was the method, and the copy in TCRdb shows in-frame clones only, minus some. Of 3,600 or so clones listed, roughly two fifths are singletons. This clone counts as medium-sized. The antigen is undetermined. This chain uses TRBV11-3 with TRBJ2-7; TRBD1 aligns across 9 bases. The sequence was obtained from a human donor with pancreatic ductal adenocarcinoma. The sample was tumor tissue. This CDR3 reads CASSPGPGQGTYEQYF. Written as DNA, the CDR3 is TGTGCCAGCAGCCCTGGACCGGGACAGGGAACCTACGAGCAGTACTTC.